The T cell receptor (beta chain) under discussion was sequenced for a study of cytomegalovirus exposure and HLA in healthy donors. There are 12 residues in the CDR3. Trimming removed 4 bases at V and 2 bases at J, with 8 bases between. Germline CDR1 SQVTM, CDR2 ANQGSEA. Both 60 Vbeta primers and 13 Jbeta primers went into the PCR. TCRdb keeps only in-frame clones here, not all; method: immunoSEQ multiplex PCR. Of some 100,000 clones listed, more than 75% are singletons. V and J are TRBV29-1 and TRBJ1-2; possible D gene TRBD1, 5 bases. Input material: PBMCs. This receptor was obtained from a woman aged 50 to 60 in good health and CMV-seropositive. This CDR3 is CSVGGGNYGYTF. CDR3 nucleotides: TGCAGCGTTGGGGGGGGAAACTATGGCTACACCTTC.